This T cell receptor (beta chain) was retrieved from a study of monozygotic twins with cystic fibrosis. Study background: Libraries were built from about 3 micrograms of fragmented DNA using around 14 PCR cycles.

The CDR3 consists of 14 residues. V gave up 0 bases and J gave up 7 bases, with 13 bases separating them. The V gene's germline CDR1 is SGHKS and CDR2 YYEKEE (reference sequence). With respect to this clone: The antigen is undetermined.

Sequencing used immunoSEQ multiplex PCR; TCRdb keeps in-frame clones, though not all of them. The table records 8,000 or so clones, about 94% of them present only once. Findings and caveats of the study: Nucleotide-identical clonotype sharing was significantly higher within monozygotic CF twin pairs than between unrelated CF individuals. Co-twins had the most similar V usage for 13 of 16 pairs, J for 8. In this small cohort, shared CDR3 numbers showed no association with age, concordance or disease severity.

The specimen was blood. This rearrangement joins TRBV5-5 to TRBJ1-2; no firm D call. This TCR came from a boy between 2 and 10 years old with cystic fibrosis. In DNA form, the CDR3 reads TGTGCCAGCAGCTTGGAGGGCCGACCGGTTGGCTACACCTTC. Translation: CASSLEGRPVGYTF. The whole variable domain, remainder taken from reference TRBV5-5 and TRBJ1-2, is DAGVTQSPTHLIKTRGQQVTLRCSPISGHKSVSWYQQVLGQGPQFIFQYYEKEERGRGNFPDRFSARQFPNYSSELNVNALLLGDSALYLCASSLEGRPVGYTFGSGTRLTVV.